One sample yielded the 32 T cell receptor beta chains listed below, sequenced in a study of cytomegalovirus exposure and HLA in healthy donors (dated by TCRdb to between 2016 and 2019). The library came from the immunoSEQ multiplex PCR assay. A mixture of 60 forward primers for TCR Vbeta segments and 13 reverse primers for TCR Jbeta segments was used in the multiplex PCR. Imported from immuneACCESS, the table was reduced by TCRdb to in-frame sequences with V and J called. These copies leave out some clones; in studies compared against another copy, an unresolved V gene accounts for under half, and the cause of the remainder is not known. The sample records nearly 110,000 clones, about two thirds of which are singletons. The ten largest clones represent roughly 3% of the sample. The sequenced sample consisted of PBMCs. The receptors derive from a female donor in good health and CMV-seronegative.

This rearrangement joins TRBV11-3 to TRBJ2-7; TRBD2 aligns across 7 bases. V lost 3 bases to trimming and J lost 3 bases; unmatched junction nucleotides: 8. CDR3 size: 15 residues. Germline loops: CDR1 SGHNT, CDR2 YENEEA. The CDR3: CASSLVVGGFYEQYF. CDR3 nucleotide sequence: TGTGCCAGCAGCTTGGTGGTGGGAGGGTTCTACGAGCAGTACTTC.

This clone was seen once. The chain is built from TRBV27 and TRBJ2-5, with TRBD1 as a possible D gene (5 bases). Germline V gene lookup returns CDR1 MNHEY and CDR2 SMNVEV (reference sequence). V lost 3 bases and J 5 bases, leaving 16 bases between the germline ends. The CDR3 covers 15 residues. For the CDR3, the DNA is TGTGCCAGCAGTTTGCAGGGAAGGGGTCACGAGACCCAGTACTTC. Protein sequence: CASSLQGRGHETQYF.

The chain joins TRBV19 to TRBJ2-3; maybe TRBD2 (6 bases). The CDR3 loop spans 14 amino acids. V lost 3 bases and J 4 bases, leaving 11 bases between the germline ends. Germline V gene data show CDR1 as LNHDA and CDR2 as SQIVND (reference sequence). Here the CDR3 reads CASSIGGISDTQYF. DNA for the CDR3: TGTGCCAGTAGTATTGGCGGGATATCAGATACGCAGTATTTT.

The V gene is TRBV18, the J gene TRBJ2-3; D uncertain. The germline V gene has CDR1 KGHSH and CDR2 LQKENI. The CDR3 is made up of 15 amino acids. V lost 0 bases and J lost 2, with 9 bases in between. In DNA form, the CDR3 reads TGTGCCAGCTCACCACCCCTAGGAACCACAGATACGCAGTATTTT. Translation: CASSPPLGTTDTQYF.

The chain uses TRBV6-5 and TRBJ2-2; D is possibly TRBD1 (6 bases). CDR3 length equals 14 residues. Looked up from germline, CDR1 is MNHEY and CDR2 is SVGAGI. V lost 10 bases and J 1 base, leaving 13 bases between the germline ends. The CDR3 nucleotides are TGTGCCACCCGAATGGGACAGAACACCGGGGAGCTGTTTTTT. Encoded protein: CATRMGQNTGELFF.

The rearrangement joins TRBV9 to TRBJ2-2; 10 nucleotides agree with TRBD2. With V trimmed by 0 bases and J by 4 bases, 3 bases remained unmatched. The CDR3 has 16 amino acids. Looked up from germline, CDR1 is SGDLS and CDR2 is YYNGEE. CDR3 nucleotides: TGTGCCAGCAGCGTAGAAGCGGGAGGGTTCACCGGGGAGCTGTTTTTT. It codes for CASSVEAGGFTGELFF.

This chain joins TRBV18 and TRBJ1-1; tentative D call: TRBD1 (5 bases). V was trimmed by 3 bases and J by 5 bases, leaving 13 bases between them. Germline CDR1 reads KGHSH; CDR2 reads LQKENI. The CDR3 has 14 residues. CDR3 residues: CASSPGREGTEAFF. DNA of the CDR3: TGTGCCAGCTCACCGGGCAGGGAGGGTACTGAAGCTTTCTTT.

The chain uses TRBV6-5 and TRBJ2-3, with D maybe TRBD1 (6 bases). V dropped 8 bases and J dropped 0 bases, with 15 bases sitting between them. Germline V CDR1 and CDR2: MNHEY, SVGAGI. The CDR3 has 15 residues. This chain's CDR3 is CASSEGELSTDTQYF. CDR3 nucleotide sequence: TGTGCCAGCTCCGAGGGGGAGCTTAGCACAGATACGCAGTATTTT.

This clone occurred once. V usage is TRBV27 and J usage is TRBJ1-5; D is perhaps TRBD1 (6 bases). Trimming took off 6 bases at V and 6 bases at J, with 18 bases between the two ends. This CDR3 has 15 residues. In germline, CDR1 is MNHEY, CDR2 SMNVEV (reference sequence). CDR3 in DNA: TGTGCCAGCAGCCAACAGGGTGGCTCCATTCAGCCCCAGCATTTT. Translated: CASSQQGGSIQPQHF.

This clone was picked up a small number of times. The chain has TRBV6-1 and TRBJ2-2, with 7 positions matching TRBD1. CDR1 is MNHNS, CDR2 SASEGT, per germline. With V trimmed by 3 bases and J by 6 bases, 7 bases remained unmatched. The CDR3 sequence is 15 residues long. The CDR3 region is CASSDEQGFAGELFF. In nucleotides, the CDR3 is TGTGCCAGCAGTGATGAACAGGGGTTCGCCGGGGAGCTGTTTTTT.

The chain joins TRBV13 to TRBJ2-6; D possibly corresponds to TRBD2 (6 bases). CDR3 length equals 20 residues. V shed 3 bases and J shed 3 bases, with 24 bases lying between them. CDR1 and CDR2 (germline): PRHDT, FYEKMQ (reference sequence). Here the CDR3 DNA reads TGTGCCAGCAGCTTCTCAGCCCAGGGACTCGTCGGCGGTGGGGCCAACGTCCTGACTTTC. Translating it yields CASSFSAQGLVGGGANVLTF.

This clone was counted between two and nine times. V and J are TRBV4-3 and TRBJ2-3, with TRBD1 identical over 8 bases. Germline trimming cut 4 bases from V and 3 bases from J; bases unmatched to any gene: 6. The CDR3 extends over 15 amino acids. Germline V gene lookup returns CDR1 LGHNA and CDR2 YSLEER. CDR3 nucleotides: TGCGCCAGCAGCCTGAGAGGACAGGGAACAGATACGCAGTATTTT. The encoded protein is CASSLRGQGTDTQYF.

This chain joins TRBV7-9 and TRBJ1-4; 7 bases are shared with TRBD1. After removal of 1 base from V and 6 bases from J, the junction contained 2 bases not matched to a gene. The CDR3 has 14 residues. CDR1 SEHNR and CDR2 FQNEAQ come from the germline V gene (reference sequence). CDR3 amino acids: CASSLVTGDEKLFF. As DNA, the CDR3 is TGTGCCAGCAGCTTAGTTACAGGGGATGAAAAACTGTTTTTT.

This rearrangement joins TRBV18 to TRBJ1-1; D uncertain. There are 14 residues in the CDR3. V was trimmed by 3 bases and J by 4 bases, leaving 12 bases between them. CDR1 and CDR2 (germline): KGHSH, LQKENI. The CDR3 sequence: CASSPAGGSTEAFF. Here the CDR3 DNA reads TGTGCCAGCTCACCGGCCGGCGGGAGCACTGAAGCTTTCTTT.

The chain has TRBV19 and TRBJ1-1; D unclear. From germline, CDR1 is LNHDA and CDR2 SQIVND (reference sequence). The CDR3 has 14 amino acids. Trimming removed 4 bases at V and 5 bases at J, with 14 bases between. The CDR3 DNA is TGTGCCAGTAGTAAGGTCACTACGAGAACTGAAGCTTTCTTT. As protein: CASSKVTTRTEAFF.

The CDR3 sequence: CAWRRLNEQFF. For the CDR3, the DNA is TGTGCCTGGAGGCGACTCAATGAGCAGTTCTTC. The chain employs TRBV30 and TRBJ2-1; D not resolved. The CDR3 is 11 amino acids. Germline CDR1 is GTSNPN and CDR2 is SVGIG (reference sequence). Trimming took 3 bases from V and 6 from J, leaving 6 bases between them.

This clone was counted a few times. The genes are TRBV5-5 and TRBJ1-1, with 7 bases lining up with TRBD1. CDR3 length: 14 amino acids. Trimming at V came to 4 bases and at J to 0 bases, leaving 3 bases not matched to a gene. CDR1 and CDR2 (germline): SGHKS, YYEKEE (reference sequence). CDR3 in DNA: TGTGCCAGCAGCCTGGGACAGATGAACACTGAAGCTTTCTTT. Its protein is CASSLGQMNTEAFF.

The J gene is TRBJ1-4, the V gene TRBV7-2; 10 bases match TRBD1. V shed 5 bases, J shed 5 bases, and the junction held 5 bases outside the gene matches. Germline CDR1 is SGHTA and CDR2 is FQGNSA. The CDR3 is 15 residues long. The DNA of the CDR3 is TGTGCCAGCAGCCTCGGACAGGGGGTGAATGAAAAACTGTTTTTT. Its protein is CASSLGQGVNEKLFF.

The CDR3 sequence: CASSGTSGIYLPEQYF. DNA for the CDR3: TGTGCCAGCAGTGGAACTAGCGGGATATACCTACCCGAGCAGTACTTC. V usage is TRBV2 and J usage is TRBJ2-7; 10 nucleotides match TRBD2. The V segment lost 4 bases and the J segment 6 bases; nucleotides outside the gene matches: 12. CDR1 SNHLY and CDR2 FYNNEI come from the germline V gene. The CDR3 runs to 16 residues. The whole variable domain, remainder taken from reference TRBV2 and TRBJ2-7, is EPEVTQTPSHQVTQMGQEVILRCVPISNHLYFYWYRQILGQKVEFLVSFYNNEISEKSEIFDDQFSVERPDGSNFTLKIRSTKLEDSAMYFCASSGTSGIYLPEQYFGPGTRLTVT.

J is TRBJ2-7 and V is TRBV7-2; D gene uncertain. CDR3 size: 14 residues. V was pared by 6 bases and J by 0 bases, with 12 bases between. CDR1 and CDR2 (germline): SGHTA, FQGNSA. CDR3 amino acids: CASSLSHGSYEQYF. In nucleotides, the CDR3 is TGTGCCAGCAGTTTGTCTCACGGCTCCTACGAGCAGTACTTC.

V usage is TRBV6-5 and J usage is TRBJ2-7, with 8 bases aligning to TRBD1. This CDR3 has 14 amino acids. Trimming removed 4 bases from V and 2 bases from J; junction bases left unmatched: 4. The V gene's germline CDR1 is MNHEY and CDR2 SVGAGI. For the CDR3, the DNA is TGTGCCAGCAGTTCCGACAGGGGCCCCTACGAGCAGTACTTC. Residues: CASSSDRGPYEQYF.

This clone was detected a few times. The chain employs TRBV4-2 and TRBJ2-7, with D perhaps matching TRBD2 (6 bases). Germline values: CDR1 LGHNA, CDR2 YNFKEQ. This CDR3 comprises 14 residues. The V end was cut by 0 bases, the J end by 6 bases, with 12 bases between. The DNA of the CDR3 is TGTGCCAGCAGCCAAGATCCGGGAGTGGCCGAGCAGTACTTC. This gives the protein CASSQDPGVAEQYF.

This clone was observed a single time. In the same sample, other DNA sequences code for this CDR3. The chain recombines TRBV5-1 with TRBJ1-5; D not resolved. The CDR3 is made up of 13 amino acids. The germline V and J ends were trimmed by 2 bases and 2 bases, with 5 bases remaining between them. The V gene's germline CDR1 is SGHRS and CDR2 YFSETQ. DNA for the CDR3: TGCGCCAGCAGCTTCACAGGCAATCAGCCCCAGCATTTT. Residues: CASSFTGNQPQHF.

CDR3 bases: TGCAGCGTTTCCGACAGGCTGGAAGGGAACGAGCAGTACTTC. Protein product: CSVSDRLEGNEQYF. The V gene is TRBV29-1, the J gene TRBJ2-7, with D tentatively TRBD1 (6 bases). This CDR3 comprises 14 residues. V dropped 5 bases and J dropped 5 bases, with 19 bases sitting between them. Germline assignment: CDR1 SQVTM and CDR2 ANQGSEA.

This sequence joins TRBV7-2 and TRBJ1-2; D uncertain. V lost 3 bases and J lost 7, with 12 bases in between. Germline CDR1 and CDR2: SGHTA and FQGNSA. CDR3 length: 13 amino acids. CDR3 nucleotide sequence: TGTGCCAGCAGCTTTAGTTCGGGAGGTGGCTACACCTTC. Protein sequence: CASSFSSGGGYTF. Using reference TRBV7-2 and TRBJ1-2 for the parts outside the CDR3, the full variable domain is GAGVSQSPSNKVTEKGKDVELRCDPISGHTALYWYRQSLGQGLEFLIYFQGNSAPDKSGLPSDRFSAERTGGSVSTLTIQRTQQEDSAVYLCASSFSSGGGYTFGSGTRLTVV.

The gene calls are TRBV11-3 and TRBJ2-5, with 11 nucleotides matching TRBD2. Unmatched junction bases numbered 11, after V lost 5 bases and J lost 0 bases. CDR3 length equals 18 residues. The germline CDR1 and CDR2 sequences are SGHNT and YENEEA. The CDR3 reads CASSEVIRLAGYQETQYF. CDR3 nucleotides: TGTGCCAGCAGCGAAGTAATACGACTAGCGGGGTACCAAGAGACCCAGTACTTC.

The J gene is TRBJ1-1, the V gene TRBV5-1, with D perhaps matching TRBD1 (5 bases). The CDR3 loop spans 17 amino acids. V was trimmed by 0 bases and J by 4 bases, leaving 19 bases between them. CDR1 is SGHRS, CDR2 YFSETQ, per germline. The DNA of the CDR3 is TGCGCCAGCAGCTTGGAAGGGGCGATGCAATGGGGCACTGAAGCTTTCTTT. Translating it yields CASSLEGAMQWGTEAFF.

The DNA of the CDR3 is TGTGCCAGCAGCGTAAGTGGCGGGAGCTACGAGCAGTACTTC. Its translation is CASSVSGGSYEQYF. The chain has TRBV9 and TRBJ2-7, with TRBD2 matching over 7 bases. Germline trimming cut 1 base from V and 3 bases from J; bases unmatched to any gene: 4. The CDR3 is made up of 14 amino acids. Germline V lookup: CDR1 SGDLS, CDR2 YYNGEE.

This clone showed up just a few times. The chain combines TRBV7-8 with TRBJ1-3; D gene uncertain. V dropped 5 bases and J dropped 2 bases, with 16 bases sitting between them. Germline V CDR1 and CDR2: SGHVS, FQNEAQ. The CDR3 loop spans 16 amino acids. Written as DNA, the CDR3 is TGTGCCAGCAGCCTAGGAGGAGGCCCTACTGGAAACACCATATATTTT. Encoded protein: CASSLGGGPTGNTIYF.

This clone was recorded only once. The rearrangement joins TRBV29-1 to TRBJ2-2; TRBD2 matches at 10 bases. Losses at the gene ends were 6 bases for V and 2 bases for J; bases not matched to a gene: 18. The germline V gene has CDR1 SQVTM and CDR2 ANQGSEA. This CDR3 comprises 19 residues. In DNA form, the CDR3 reads TGCAGCGTAAGGGCTAGCGGGAGTATAACTTCAATCAACACCGGGGAGCTGTTTTTT. As protein: CSVRASGSITSINTGELFF.

V usage is TRBV11-3 and J usage is TRBJ2-1; 8 bases are a match to TRBD2. The J segment lost 5 bases and the V segment lost 4 bases, leaving 10 bases of the junction unmatched. CDR3 size: 16 residues. The germline CDR1 and CDR2 sequences are SGHNT and YENEEA. As DNA, the CDR3 is TGTGCCAGCAGCTCAACAACCGGGACTAGGAACAATGAGCAGTTCTTC. It yields the protein CASSSTTGTRNNEQFF. Together with reference TRBV11-3 and TRBJ2-1, the CDR3 gives the full variable domain: EAGVVQSPRYKIIEKKQPVAFWCNPISGHNTLYWYLQNLGQGPELLIRYENEEAVDDSQLPKDRFSAERLKGVDSTLKIQPAELGDSAVYLCASSSTTGTRNNEQFFGPGTRLTVL.

The rearrangement links TRBV7-2 to TRBJ2-3; D possibly corresponds to TRBD2 (5 bases). The CDR3 length is 15 residues. Germline V gene lookup returns CDR1 SGHTA and CDR2 FQGNSA. V gave up 0 bases and J gave up 1 base, with 8 bases separating them. CDR3 sequence (DNA): TGTGCCAGCAGCTTAGCTGTCGGGGGCACAGATACGCAGTATTTT. Translating gives CASSLAVGGTDTQYF. The full variable domain, in which reference TRBV7-2 and TRBJ2-3 provide the parts outside the CDR3, is GAGVSQSPSNKVTEKGKDVELRCDPISGHTALYWYRQSLGQGLEFLIYFQGNSAPDKSGLPSDRFSAERTGGSVSTLTIQRTQQEDSAVYLCASSLAVGGTDTQYFGPGTRLTVL.